This T cell receptor (beta chain) emerged from a study of blood T cell repertoires in COVID-19. Overall study: Sites across the United States, Italy and Spain contributed samples from acute and convalescent COVID-19. PBMCs, B-cell-depleted T cells, or T cells provided the cDNA or gDNA that made up the material.

The CDR3 consists of 15 residues. CDR1 ENHRY and CDR2 SYGVKD come from the germline V gene. V was cut by 0 bases and J by 7 bases, with 13 bases left in between. The authors' processing: Scientists estimated how many nucleated cells there were by amplifying reference gene primers. Sequenced by immunoSEQ multiplex PCR; TCRdb stores in-frame clones only, minus some. The DNA gave D and trimming, while V, J and clone size come from that table. The repertoire consists of some 240,000 clones, with around 86% occurring once and the leading ten covering 9.5% to 15%. The V and J genes are TRBV10-3 and TRBJ1-5, with D unresolved. The sequencing input was peripheral blood. The sequence came from a woman in her sixties or seventies with active or convalescent COVID-19. The CDR3 nucleotides read TGTGCCATCAGTGAGTCTGCCCAGGCAATACAGCCCCAGCATTTT. This gives the protein CAISESAQAIQPQHF.